This T cell receptor (beta chain) was captured by sequencing in a study of beta chain features in type 1 diabetes. This clone has more than one count but fewer than ten. Sorted populations all had greater than 95% purity. Germline assignment: CDR1 SGHAT and CDR2 FQDESV (reference sequence). V was pared by 2 bases and J by 1 base, with 14 bases between. CDR3 length: 16 amino acids. The investigators reverse transcribed all of the isolated RNA, so they sequenced expressed TCRB transcripts. The method was immunoSEQ multiplex PCR; TCRdb's version includes in-frame clones alone and lacks a portion of them. The sample records around 400,000 clones, around 12% being singletons.

The sequenced material came from naive CD4+ T cells from blood. The TCR originated in a man aged 18 to 29 in good health. The rearrangement joins TRBV11-1 to TRBJ2-5; D call uncertain. The CDR3 sequence: CASSLRFVGIQETQYF. The CDR3 DNA is TGTGCCAGCAGCTTACGGTTTGTCGGTATCCAAGAGACCCAGTACTTC.